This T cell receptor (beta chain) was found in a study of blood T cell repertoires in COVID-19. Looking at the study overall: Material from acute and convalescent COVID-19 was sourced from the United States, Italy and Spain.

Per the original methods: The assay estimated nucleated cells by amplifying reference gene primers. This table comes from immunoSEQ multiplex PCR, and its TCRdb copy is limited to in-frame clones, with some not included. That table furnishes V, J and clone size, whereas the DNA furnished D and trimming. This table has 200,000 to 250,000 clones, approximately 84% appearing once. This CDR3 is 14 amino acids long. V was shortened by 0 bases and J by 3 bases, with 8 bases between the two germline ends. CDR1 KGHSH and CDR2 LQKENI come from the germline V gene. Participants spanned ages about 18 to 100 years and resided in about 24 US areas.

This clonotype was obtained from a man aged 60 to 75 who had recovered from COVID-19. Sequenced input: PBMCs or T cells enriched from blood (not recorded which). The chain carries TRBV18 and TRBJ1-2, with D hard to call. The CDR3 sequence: CASSPPSGDYGYTF. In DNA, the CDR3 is TGTGCCAGCTCACCACCGTCCGGGGACTATGGCTACACCTTC.